Listed here is a single TCR beta chain. Some clones are missing from TCRdb's copy, which holds only in-frame ones; the method was immunoSEQ multiplex PCR. In the table there are 100,000 or so clones, 70% to 90% of which are singletons. The data belong to a study of blood T cell repertoires in COVID-19. Germline V gene lookup returns CDR1 KGHSH and CDR2 LQKENI. The CDR3 has 15 amino acids. After removal of 0 bases from V and 8 bases from J, the junction contained 8 bases not matched to a gene. This TCR was recovered from a human donor in a cohort sampled during active COVID-19. The sequenced material came from peripheral blood. The J gene is TRBJ1-2, the V gene TRBV18; TRBD1 agrees at 8 bases. The CDR3 loop is CASSPPQTGDGGYTF. The CDR3 DNA follows: TGTGCCAGCTCACCACCCCAGACAGGGGATGGAGGCTACACCTTC.